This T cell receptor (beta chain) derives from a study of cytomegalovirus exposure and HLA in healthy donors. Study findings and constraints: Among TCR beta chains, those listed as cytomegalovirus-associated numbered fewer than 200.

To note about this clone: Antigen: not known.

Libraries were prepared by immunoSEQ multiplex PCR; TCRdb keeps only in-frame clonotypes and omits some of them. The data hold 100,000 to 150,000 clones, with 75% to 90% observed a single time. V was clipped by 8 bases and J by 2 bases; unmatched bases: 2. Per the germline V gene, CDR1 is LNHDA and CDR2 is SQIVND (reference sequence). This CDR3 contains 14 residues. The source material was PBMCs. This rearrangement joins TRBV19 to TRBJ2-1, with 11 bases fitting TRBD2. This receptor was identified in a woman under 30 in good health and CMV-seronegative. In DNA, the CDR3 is TGTGCCAGTTTTAGCGGGGGGGCCTACAATGAGCAGTTCTTC. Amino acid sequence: CASFSGGAYNEQFF. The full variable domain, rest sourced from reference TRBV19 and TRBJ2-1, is DGGITQSPKYLFRKEGQNVTLSCEQNLNHDAMYWYRQDPGQGLRLIYYSQIVNDFQKGDIAEGYSVSREKKESFPLTVTSAQKNPTAFYLCASFSGGAYNEQFFGPGTRLTVL.